The rows below give T cell receptor beta chains drawn from one sample of a study of T cells after posttransplantation cyclophosphamide. Only in-frame clones appear in the TCRdb table, and some are missing; sequencing was by immunoSEQ multiplex PCR. The sample yields roughly 20,000 clones, 95% to 99% seen once. Sequencing input: naive CD8+ T cells sorted from PBMCs. These receptors originate from a man in his forties or fifties in good health, CMV-negative, and a related stem cell transplant donor. The CDR3 runs from the conserved cysteine through the conserved F or W. The D gene is left open where the match is weak.

cdr3_nt: TGTGCCAGCAGCCAAACAGTGGACTCTGGAAACACCATATATTTT
cdr3_aa: CASSQTVDSGNTIYF
cdr3_length: 15
j_call: TRBJ1-3
d_call: -
v_call: TRBV7-9

cdr3_nt: TGTGCCAGCAGTTTCCGGGGACAAGGCACTGAAGCTTTCTTT
cdr3_aa: CASSFRGQGTEAFF
cdr3_length: 14
j_call: TRBJ1-1
d_call: -
v_call: TRBV28

cdr3_nt: TGTGCCAGCAGTCCTCGGGACAGGGCCAACAATGAGCAGTTCTTC
cdr3_aa: CASSPRDRANNEQFF
cdr3_length: 15
j_call: TRBJ2-1
d_call: TRBD1
v_call: TRBV27

cdr3_nt: TGTGCCAGCTCAGCTAGCTACGAGCAGTACTTC
cdr3_aa: CASSASYEQYF
cdr3_length: 11
j_call: TRBJ2-7
d_call: -
v_call: TRBV18

cdr3_nt: TGTGCCAGCAGTTCCAACGGACTTCTGGATACGCAGTATTTT
cdr3_aa: CASSSNGLLDTQYF
cdr3_length: 14
j_call: TRBJ2-3
d_call: -
v_call: TRBV6-6

cdr3_nt: TGTGCCAGCAGTTATACAACAGGGCGGCCCCAGCATTTT
cdr3_aa: CASSYTTGRPQHF
cdr3_length: 13
j_call: TRBJ1-5
d_call: -
v_call: TRBV6-5

cdr3_nt: TGTGCCAGTAGTGCCCTAGCGGGAGGCTACAATGAGCAGTTCTTC
cdr3_aa: CASSALAGGYNEQFF
cdr3_length: 15
j_call: TRBJ2-1
d_call: TRBD2
v_call: TRBV19

cdr3_nt: TGTGCCAGCAGCTTACTCCGTTATGAGCAGTTCTTC
cdr3_aa: CASSLLRYEQFF
cdr3_length: 12
j_call: TRBJ2-1
d_call: -
v_call: TRBV11-1

cdr3_nt: TGCAGCGTTGAAGGGGGCCCATCAGGGTTCGAGCAGTACTTC
cdr3_aa: CSVEGGPSGFEQYF
cdr3_length: 14
j_call: TRBJ2-7
d_call: -
v_call: TRBV29-1

cdr3_nt: TGTGCCTGTCCGGGACTAGCGGGAGTGGCCGGGGAGCTGTTTTTT
cdr3_aa: CACPGLAGVAGELFF
cdr3_length: 15
j_call: TRBJ2-2
d_call: TRBD2
v_call: TRBV30

cdr3_nt: TGCGCCAGCAGCCTCCAGGGGGTAAGCAATCAGCCCCAGCATTTT
cdr3_aa: CASSLQGVSNQPQHF
cdr3_length: 15
j_call: TRBJ1-5
d_call: TRBD1
v_call: TRBV4-1

cdr3_nt: TGTGCCACCAGCGGACCCGGGACTAGCGGACCGGTTAGCCCAGATACGCAGTATTTT
cdr3_aa: CATSGPGTSGPVSPDTQYF
cdr3_length: 19
j_call: TRBJ2-3
d_call: TRBD2
v_call: TRBV15

cdr3_nt: TGTGCCAGCAGCTTATCGTACAGGGGTTTTGACGAGCAGTACTTC
cdr3_aa: CASSLSYRGFDEQYF
cdr3_length: 15
j_call: TRBJ2-7
d_call: TRBD1
v_call: TRBV7-6

cdr3_nt: TGTGCCAGTAGTATAGGGACTAGCTCCGAGCAGTACTTC
cdr3_aa: CASSIGTSSEQYF
cdr3_length: 13
j_call: TRBJ2-7
d_call: TRBD2
v_call: TRBV19

cdr3_nt: TGTGCCAGCAGTTTATCCCTTCTCTACAATGAGCAGTTCTTC
cdr3_aa: CASSLSLLYNEQFF
cdr3_length: 14
j_call: TRBJ2-1
d_call: -
v_call: TRBV27

cdr3_nt: TGTGCCAGCAGCTTAGGAGCGGGAATCAACACCGGGGAGCTGTTTTTT
cdr3_aa: CASSLGAGINTGELFF
cdr3_length: 16
j_call: TRBJ2-2
d_call: TRBD2
v_call: TRBV5-4

cdr3_nt: TGTGCCTGGAGTGTTAACAGGGGTAATCAGCCCCAGCATTTT
cdr3_aa: CAWSVNRGNQPQHF
cdr3_length: 14
j_call: TRBJ1-5
d_call: TRBD1
v_call: TRBV30

cdr3_nt: TGTGCCAGCAGTGTGGGCAGCCTTACCGAGCAGTTCTTC
cdr3_aa: CASSVGSLTEQFF
cdr3_length: 13
j_call: TRBJ2-1
d_call: -
v_call: TRBV2

cdr3_nt: TGTGCCAGCAGTTATGGAAGGGGGACTGAAGCTTTCTTT
cdr3_aa: CASSYGRGTEAFF
cdr3_length: 13
j_call: TRBJ1-1
d_call: -
v_call: TRBV6-6

cdr3_nt: TGTGCCAGCAGTGAATGGGCTAGCGGGAAGTACGAGCAGTACTTC
cdr3_aa: CASSEWASGKYEQYF
cdr3_length: 15
j_call: TRBJ2-7
d_call: TRBD2
v_call: TRBV6-1

cdr3_nt: TGTGCCAGCAGTTTTAGCGGACTCACAGATACGCAGTATTTT
cdr3_aa: CASSFSGLTDTQYF
cdr3_length: 14
j_call: TRBJ2-3
d_call: -
v_call: TRBV27

cdr3_nt: TGTGCCAGCTCTCACCCTCCGTCAGGGCCCCACGAGCAGTACTTC
cdr3_aa: CASSHPPSGPHEQYF
cdr3_length: 15
j_call: TRBJ2-7
d_call: -
v_call: TRBV18